The present T cell receptor (beta chain) was sequenced within a study of shared clonotypes between healthy human individuals. Study-wide findings and caveats: Inspection by rarefaction showed sorted-subset sequencing to be incomplete despite large depth. An effect of sequencing depth on clonotype sharing among donors was expected. Generation probability values for non-shared clonotypes were lower than those for clonotypes shared by all four donors.

Deep level was the assay's run setting. Repertoires were generated with immunoSEQ multiplex PCR, while TCRdb's copy carries only in-frame clones and drops some. The repertoire consists of about 1.1 million clones, with around 77% occurring once and the leading ten covering 0.7% to 0.95%. In germline, CDR1 is MNHEY, CDR2 SMNVEV (reference sequence). The CDR3 consists of 17 residues. Trimming shortened V by 3 bases and J by 4 bases, and 21 bases separated the two germline ends. Worth noting for this clone: Antigen specificity is unknown.

Source material: memory CD4+ T cells from PBMCs. Subset indicated: CD45RA-negative fraction. The TCR originated in a man between 18 and 35 years old in good health. Some clones in this sample may be carry-over from other donors' samples. The V and J genes are TRBV27 and TRBJ1-1, with D maybe TRBD1 (6 bases). The DNA for the CDR3 is TGTGCCAGCAGTTTCGTTGGGGTGCACGGACAGACCACTGAAGCTTTCTTT. The encoded protein is CASSFVGVHGQTTEAFF.